Given below is one TCR beta chain in context. This sample is drawn from a study of OX40 agonist ivuxolimab in advanced cancers. The CDR3 runs 14 residues. Germline V gene lookup returns CDR1 ENHRY and CDR2 SYGVKD. Losses at the gene ends were 10 bases for V and 7 bases for J; bases not matched to a gene: 11. Profiled with immunoSEQ multiplex PCR; TCRdb holds only in-frame clones, not every one. The sample includes tens of thousands of clones, approximately 86% seen only once; the top ten take 6.5%. The receptor comes from an adult with an advanced solid tumor such as melanoma, head and neck, liver or kidney cancer. The source was CD4+ or CD8+ T cells sorted from blood, collected in a trial of the OX40 agonist ivuxolimab. The genes are TRBV10-3 and TRBJ2-7; 12 bases match TRBD1. Here the CDR3 reads CATGPGQGAEEQYF. For the CDR3, the DNA is TGTGCCACGGGGCCGGGACAGGGGGCTGAAGAGCAGTACTTC.